This note documents a single TCR beta chain sequence. This sample is drawn from a study of cytotoxic CD8 clonotypes in ibrutinib-treated CLL. Across the whole study: Following treatment for a median around twelve months, range 6 to 36, response samples were then taken. The samples contained roughly 240,000 productive templates on average. They also contained an average of roughly 90,000 productive rearrangements.

The CDR3 sequence is 16 residues long. V shed 2 bases and J shed 2 bases, with 14 bases lying between them. Germline CDR1 reads SGHAT; CDR2 reads FQNNGV. Target depth was 1 in 200,000 to 1 in 1 million T cells, about 10x per clonotype. The table came from immunoSEQ multiplex PCR; TCRdb's copy has only in-frame clones and leaves some out. Seen here are about 160,000 clones, approximately 80% observed once, and the top ten hold approximately 2%. This TCR was recovered from a human donor with chronic lymphocytic leukemia. Source: PBMCs, taken after 12 months of ibrutinib treatment. This sequence joins TRBV11-2 and TRBJ2-3, with TRBD1 as a possible D gene (6 bases). The CDR3 DNA reads TGTGCCAGCAGCTTAAGCCGGACAGAACTCACAGATACGCAGTATTTT. As protein: CASSLSRTELTDTQYF.